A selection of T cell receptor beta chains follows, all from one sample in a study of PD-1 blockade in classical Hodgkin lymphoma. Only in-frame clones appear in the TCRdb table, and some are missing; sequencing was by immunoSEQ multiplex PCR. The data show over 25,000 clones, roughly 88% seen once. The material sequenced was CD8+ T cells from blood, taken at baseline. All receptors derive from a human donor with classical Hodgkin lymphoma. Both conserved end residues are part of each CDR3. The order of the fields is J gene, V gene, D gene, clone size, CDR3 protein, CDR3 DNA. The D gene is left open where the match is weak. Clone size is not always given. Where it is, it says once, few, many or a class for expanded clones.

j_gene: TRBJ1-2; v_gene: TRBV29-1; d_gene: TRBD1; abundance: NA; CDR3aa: CSVEDGTGPGYTF; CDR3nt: TGCAGCGTTGAAGATGGGACAGGGCCTGGCTACACCTTC
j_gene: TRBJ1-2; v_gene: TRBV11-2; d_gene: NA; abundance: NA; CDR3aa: CASSLAGHGYTF; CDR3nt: TGTGCCAGCAGCTTGGCGGGGCACGGCTACACCTTC
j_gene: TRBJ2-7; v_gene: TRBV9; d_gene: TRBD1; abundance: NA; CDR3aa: CASSVGTATPYEQYF; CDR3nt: TGTGCCAGCAGCGTTGGGACAGCAACTCCCTACGAGCAGTACTTC
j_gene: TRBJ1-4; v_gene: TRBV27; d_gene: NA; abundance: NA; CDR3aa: CASSPFSNEKLFF; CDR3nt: TGTGCCAGCAGTCCCTTCTCTAATGAAAAACTGTTTTTT
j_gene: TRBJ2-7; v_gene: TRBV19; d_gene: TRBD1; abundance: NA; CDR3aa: CASSIRQGLLYEQYF; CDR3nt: TGTGCCAGTAGTATACGACAGGGGCTGCTGTACGAGCAGTACTTC
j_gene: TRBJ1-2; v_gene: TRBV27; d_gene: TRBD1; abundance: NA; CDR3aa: CASSLDRGKGYTF; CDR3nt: TGTGCCAGCAGTTTGGACAGGGGAAAGGGCTACACCTTC
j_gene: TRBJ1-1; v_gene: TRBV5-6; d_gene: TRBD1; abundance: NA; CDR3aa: CASSSRDRDRGNTEAFF; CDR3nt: TGTGCCAGCAGCTCCCGCGACCGGGACAGGGGGAACACTGAAGCTTTCTTT
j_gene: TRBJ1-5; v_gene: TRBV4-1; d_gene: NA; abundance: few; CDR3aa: CASSLTLSGANQPQHF; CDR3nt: TGCGCCAGCAGCCTCACCCTGTCAGGCGCCAATCAGCCCCAGCATTTT
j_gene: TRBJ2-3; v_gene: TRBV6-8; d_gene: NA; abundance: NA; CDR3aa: CASSPSASPDTQYF; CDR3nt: TGTGCCAGCAGCCCCTCCGCGAGCCCAGATACGCAGTATTTT
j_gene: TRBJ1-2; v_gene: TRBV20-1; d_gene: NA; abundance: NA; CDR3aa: CSATPGDGYTF; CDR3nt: TGCAGTGCTACTCCAGGGGACGGCTACACCTTC
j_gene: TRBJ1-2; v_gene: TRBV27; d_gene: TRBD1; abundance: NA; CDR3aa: CASSPNPTGEDGYTF; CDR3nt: TGTGCCAGCAGCCCTAACCCAACAGGGGAGGATGGCTACACCTTC
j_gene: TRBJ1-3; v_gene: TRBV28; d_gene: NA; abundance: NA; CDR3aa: CASSLSSGRASRDTIYF; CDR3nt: TGTGCCAGCAGTTTGTCGAGCGGGAGGGCATCTAGGGACACCATATATTTT
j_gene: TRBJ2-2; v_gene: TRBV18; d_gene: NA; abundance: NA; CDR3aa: CASSPPGGQLNTGELFF; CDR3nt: TGTGCCAGCTCACCACCTGGGGGACAACTGAACACCGGGGAGCTGTTTTTT
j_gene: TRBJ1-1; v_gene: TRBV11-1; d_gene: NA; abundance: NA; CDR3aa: CASSLVAGRGTEAFF; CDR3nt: TGTGCCAGCAGCTTAGTAGCAGGGAGGGGTACTGAAGCTTTCTTT
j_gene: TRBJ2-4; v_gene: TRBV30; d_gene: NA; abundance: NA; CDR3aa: CAWSVDSFRTVLAKNIQYF; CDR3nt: TGTGCCTGGAGTGTAGATTCTTTTCGGACAGTCCTAGCCAAAAACATTCAGTACTTC
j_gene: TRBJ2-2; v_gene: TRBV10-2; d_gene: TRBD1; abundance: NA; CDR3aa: CASWDRARPGELFF; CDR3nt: TGCGCCAGCTGGGACAGGGCCCGCCCCGGGGAGCTGTTTTTT
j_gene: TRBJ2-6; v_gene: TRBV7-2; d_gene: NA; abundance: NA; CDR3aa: CASSLAGPQSSGANVLTF; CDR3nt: TGTGCCAGCAGCTTAGCCGGACCTCAGAGCTCTGGGGCCAACGTCCTGACTTTC
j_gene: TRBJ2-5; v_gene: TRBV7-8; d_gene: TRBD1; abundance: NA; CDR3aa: CASSLALDGTGFQETQYF; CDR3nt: TGTGCCAGCAGCTTAGCTCTGGATGGGACAGGCTTCCAAGAGACCCAGTACTTC
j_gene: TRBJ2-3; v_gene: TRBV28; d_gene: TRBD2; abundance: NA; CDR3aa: CASSFPGSGNNTDTQYF; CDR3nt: TGTGCCAGCAGTTTCCCGGGTAGCGGGAACAACACAGATACGCAGTATTTT
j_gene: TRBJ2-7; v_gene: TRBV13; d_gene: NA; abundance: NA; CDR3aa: CASSYTSGEQYF; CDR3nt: TGTGCCAGCAGCTATACCTCGGGGGAGCAGTACTTC
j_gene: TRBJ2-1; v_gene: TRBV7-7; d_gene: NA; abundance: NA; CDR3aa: CASSLGVAVYNEQFF; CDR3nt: TGTGCTAGCAGCTTAGGAGTGGCAGTTTACAATGAGCAGTTCTTC
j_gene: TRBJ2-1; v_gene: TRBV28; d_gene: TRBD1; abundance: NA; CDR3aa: CATGQGVNEQFF; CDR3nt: TGTGCCACCGGACAGGGGGTGAATGAGCAGTTCTTC
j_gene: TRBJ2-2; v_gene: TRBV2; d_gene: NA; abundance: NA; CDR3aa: CASSSGTTNTGELFF; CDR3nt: TGTGCCAGCAGTTCCGGGACAACGAACACCGGGGAGCTGTTTTTT
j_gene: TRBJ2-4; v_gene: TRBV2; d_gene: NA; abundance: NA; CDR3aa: CASTSGEDSKNIQYF; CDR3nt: TGTGCCAGCACCTCCGGCGAGGACAGCAAAAACATTCAGTACTTC
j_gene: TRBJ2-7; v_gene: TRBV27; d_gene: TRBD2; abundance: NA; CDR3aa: CASSFGGRSNEQYF; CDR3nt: TGTGCCAGCAGTTTTGGCGGGAGATCCAACGAGCAGTACTTC
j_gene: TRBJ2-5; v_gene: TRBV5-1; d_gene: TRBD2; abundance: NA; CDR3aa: CASSFVGQAGGFYGETQYF; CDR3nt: TGCGCCAGCAGCTTCGTGGGGCAAGCGGGAGGGTTTTACGGTGAGACCCAGTACTTC
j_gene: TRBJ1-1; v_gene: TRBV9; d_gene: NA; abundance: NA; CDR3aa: CASSVGQRNTEAFF; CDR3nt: TGTGCCAGCAGCGTAGGGCAGAGGAACACTGAAGCTTTCTTT
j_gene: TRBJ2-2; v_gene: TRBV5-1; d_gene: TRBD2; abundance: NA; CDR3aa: CASSLGLATWDTGELFF; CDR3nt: TGCGCCAGCAGCTTGGGACTAGCGACATGGGATACCGGGGAGCTGTTTTTT
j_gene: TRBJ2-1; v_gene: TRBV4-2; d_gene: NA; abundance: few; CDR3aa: CASSLAPGNNEQFF; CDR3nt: TGTGCCAGCAGCCTAGCCCCGGGGAACAATGAGCAGTTCTTC